This T cell receptor beta chain was captured by sequencing in a study of STAT5B mutations in CD4+ large granular lymphocyte leukemia. How the authors handled the data: Productive clonotypes were detectable down to 2.59 x 10-5 frequency. Profiled with immunoSEQ multiplex PCR; TCRdb holds only in-frame clones, not every one. V, J and clone size were drawn from that table, and D and trimming were deduced from the DNA. The table has just over 25,000 clones, approximately 81% seen once. This clone has a single count. Sequenced sample: CD4+ T cells from blood buffy coats. The source of this sequence is a human donor in good health.

The CDR3 spells CSVGSIESSGANVLTF. CDR3 sequence (DNA): TGCAGCGTGGGATCGATCGAAAGCTCTGGGGCCAACGTCCTGACTTTC. The V call is TRBV29-1, the J call TRBJ2-6; D remains unclear. There are 16 residues in the CDR3. CDR1 is SQVTM, CDR2 ANQGSEA, per germline. The V end was cut by 6 bases, the J end by 0 bases, with 15 bases between.